The sequence of this TCR beta chain was determined in a study of T cell clones after liver transplantation (dated by TCRdb to about 2019). With regard to the full study: ITN030ST, the source of the samples, was a randomized trial that attempted immunosuppression withdrawal within 2 years of liver transplantation. The studied cohort comprised 8 liver transplant recipients, 3 classified as tolerant and 5 as non-tolerant. Donor-reactive T cell clones were identified by TCRbeta sequencing after a pre-transplant mixed lymphocyte reaction and then tracked in post-transplant blood. As an antigen-independent comparator for donor-reactive sequences, third party-reactive TCRbeta sequences were also identified from pre-transplant MLRs. Tolerance was defined as complete immunosuppression withdrawal for at least one year with no rise in liver enzymes beyond twice the upper limit of normal. Blood samples were collected pre-transplant, then pre-randomization ahead of withdrawal, and finally post-randomization once withdrawal had either been completed or failed. Three of the eight recipients were HCV-positive; the others were transplanted for non-autoimmune, non-viral indications. Subjects received no induction therapy and standard immunosuppression until randomization at 12-24 months post-transplant. Results and caveats for the whole study, not just this receptor: When repertoire turnover was taken into account, detection of donor-reactive sequences was significantly reduced in 7 of 8 subjects for CD4 and in 8 of 8 subjects for CD8. A greater decline was seen for donor-reactive sequences than for third party-reactive sequences, suggesting partial antigen-specific deletion unrelated to withdrawal success. In two subjects, low numbers of available donor cells limited the measurable donor-reactive repertoire. Because of small, heterogeneous patient numbers and non-standardized post-transplant time points, the conclusions were only preliminary. In 5 of 8 subjects, circulating donor-reactive CD4 TCRbeta sequences decreased significantly after transplant, regardless of tolerance or HCV status. Since no allograft tissue specimens were available, donor-reactive T cells may have migrated into the graft instead of being deleted.

The CDR3 spans 11 residues, from the cysteine through the phenylalanine. Only CDR3 DNA is held: 33 bases, read in frame from base 1. A distance of 3 bases separates the germline ends of V and J, which lose 2 bases and 6 bases respectively. CDR1 and CDR2 were assigned from the germline V gene as ENHRY and SYGVKD. Remarks on this clone: Its recognized antigen is unknown. Base qualities are missing; no much larger clone stands one base away.

Thawed unstimulated PBMCs were stained for CD3, CD4 and CD8 and FACS-sorted into CD3+CD4+ and CD3+CD8+ populations. All 8 studied subjects were randomized to immunosuppression withdrawal. The Qiagen DNeasy Blood and Tissue Kit was used for genomic DNA isolation. Frozen genomic DNA underwent high-throughput TCRbeta CDR3 sequencing by immunoSEQ, including PCR amplification, mapping, bias correction and internal controls. As for how the authors treated the data: Only productive rearrangements were retained, with each unique TCRbeta sequence defined by its CDR3 nucleotide sequence together with its V and J gene. For classification of a sequence as donor-reactive, at least 5-fold expansion in CFSE-low cells relative to unstimulated pre-transplant cells and a frequency of at least 0.01% were required. Per-subject minimum frequency thresholds, based on the lowest-template unstimulated sample, ensured at least 90% detection power. Jensen-Shannon divergence between the top 1000 TCRbeta sequences post-transplant and pre-transplant was used to measure repertoire turnover. Two-sided Fisher's exact tests were used to test for changes in the detection of donor-reactive sequences. TCRdb obtained this table from immuneACCESS and retained in-frame rearrangements with V and J assigned. These tables miss some clones; where compared with another copy, unresolved V genes account for less than half of the shortfall, and the remainder is unexplained. Clone size and the V and J calls come from that table; the DNA yielded D and trimming. The table for this sample lists 50,000 to 70,000 clones; approximately 63% of them were counted only once. The ten top clones hold 2.8% of the sample.

The sequence links TRBV10-3 to TRBJ2-3; the D gene identity is not certain. The receptor was isolated from a human patient who received a liver transplant. After a transplant, not all T cells may be the patient's own; some may come from the graft donor. Sequences were derived from CD4+ T cells from blood, sampled at the approximately 16-month timepoint. The nucleotide sequence reads TGTGCCATCAGTGAGAAGGATACGCAGTATTTT. It codes for CAISEKDTQYF.